The 9 T cell receptor beta chains below were found in one sample sequenced in a study of cytomegalovirus exposure and HLA in healthy donors. It was with 60 Vbeta and 13 Jbeta primers that the PCR ran. TCRdb's table, derived via immunoSEQ multiplex PCR, lists solely in-frame clones and lacks some. The sample holds 150,000 to 200,000 clones; approximately 80% are singletons and the top ten take approximately 10%. Sequencing was performed on PBMCs. The receptors derive from a man aged 18 to 29 in good health and CMV-seropositive.

The chain couples TRBV28 to TRBJ2-3; 9 bases align to TRBD2. Trimming cost V 5 bases and J 0 bases; bases outside gene matches: 0. The CDR3 loop spans 14 amino acids. Germline-derived CDR1 and CDR2 are MDHEN and SYDVKM. CDR3 protein: CASSTSGSTDTQYF. CDR3 in DNA: TGTGCCAGCAGTACTAGCGGGAGCACAGATACGCAGTATTTT.

The CDR3 region is CASSLSAGGYNEQFF. The CDR3 region has the DNA TGTGCCAGCAGCTTATCGGCGGGGGGCTACAATGAGCAGTTCTTC. The chain is built from TRBV7-6 and TRBJ2-1; 8 bases map to TRBD2. Germline loops: CDR1 SGHVS, CDR2 FNYEAQ. The junction had 3 bases not matched to a gene; V was cut back by 2 bases and J by 3 bases. CDR3 size: 15 residues. Looking up the rest from reference TRBV7-6 and TRBJ2-1 gives the full variable domain: GAGVSQSPRYKVTKRGQDVALRCDPISGHVSLYWYRQALGQGPEFLTYFNYEAQQDKSGLPNDRFSAERPEGSISTLTIQRTEQRDSAMYRCASSLSAGGYNEQFFGPGTRLTVL.

V gene TRBV15 combines with J gene TRBJ1-5; the match to TRBD1 covers 8 bases. CDR1 is LNHNV, CDR2 YYDKDF, per germline (reference sequence). V was pared by 5 bases and J by 3 bases, with 6 bases of the junction left unmatched. The CDR3 totals 15 residues. In DNA form, the CDR3 reads TGTGCCACCAGCTCCGACAGGGGCCTCAATCAGCCCCAGCATTTT. Its protein product is CATSSDRGLNQPQHF.

The chain joins TRBV6-7 to TRBJ2-1; D possibly corresponds to TRBD1 (6 bases). TRBV6-7 is an ORF; its function is uncertain. Trimming took 5 bases from V and 4 from J, leaving 27 bases between them. This CDR3 has 19 amino acids. CDR3 sequence (DNA): TGTGCCAGCAGTACCTCCCGGACAGCGACCTTGGGGGTTTACAATGAGCAGTTCTTC. Its translation: CASSTSRTATLGVYNEQFF.

The chain employs TRBV10-3 and TRBJ1-1; TRBD1 might be the D (5 bases). The V and J ends lost 6 bases and 4 bases respectively, with 9 bases between them. This CDR3 comprises 12 residues. Germline V gene data show CDR1 as ENHRY and CDR2 as SYGVKD. The CDR3 region is CAIRAGGTEAFF. For the CDR3, the DNA is TGTGCCATCAGGGCGGGGGGCACTGAAGCTTTCTTT.

The chain couples TRBV15 to TRBJ1-2; D may be TRBD1 (6 bases). CDR1 and CDR2 from the germline V gene are LNHNV and YYDKDF (reference sequence). CDR3 length: 15 residues. The ends were cut back, 1 base at V and 7 bases at J, with 16 bases in the middle. The CDR3 DNA follows: TGTGCCACCAGCAGAGCGGGACATCCATCGGGTGGCTACACCTTC. This sequence encodes CATSRAGHPSGGYTF.

The chain has TRBV9 and TRBJ2-3; tentatively, D is TRBD2 (5 bases). This CDR3 comprises 14 residues. The germline CDR1 and CDR2 sequences are SGDLS and YYNGEE. V shed 4 bases and J shed 4 bases, with 13 bases lying between them. CDR3 sequence: CASSPSTRADTQYF. For the CDR3, the DNA is TGTGCCAGCAGCCCGTCCACTAGAGCAGATACGCAGTATTTT.

The chain has TRBV29-1 and TRBJ2-5, with a possible D match to TRBD1 (6 bases). This CDR3 has 14 amino acids. V lost 4 bases, J lost 5 bases, and 17 bases lay in between. The V gene's germline CDR1 is SQVTM and CDR2 ANQGSEA. The CDR3 DNA follows: TGCAGCGTTGTTTGGGACACTACAATGGAGACCCAGTACTTC. The encoded protein is CSVVWDTTMETQYF.

The chain recombines TRBV7-9 with TRBJ1-5; the D gene is possibly TRBD1 (6 bases). Deletions cut 5 bases from V and 3 bases from J, with 11 bases between. CDR3 length equals 14 residues. In germline, CDR1 is SEHNR, CDR2 FQNEAQ (reference sequence). CDR3 sequence: CASSIQGPNQPQHF. CDR3 sequence (DNA): TGTGCCAGCAGCATACAGGGACCCAATCAGCCCCAGCATTTT. The whole variable domain, remainder taken from reference TRBV7-9 and TRBJ1-5, is DTGVSQNPRHKITKRGQNVTFRCDPISEHNRLYWYRQTLGQGPEFLTYFQNEAQLEKSRLLSDRFSAERPKGSFSTLEIQRTEQGDSAMYLCASSIQGPNQPQHFGDGTRLSIL.